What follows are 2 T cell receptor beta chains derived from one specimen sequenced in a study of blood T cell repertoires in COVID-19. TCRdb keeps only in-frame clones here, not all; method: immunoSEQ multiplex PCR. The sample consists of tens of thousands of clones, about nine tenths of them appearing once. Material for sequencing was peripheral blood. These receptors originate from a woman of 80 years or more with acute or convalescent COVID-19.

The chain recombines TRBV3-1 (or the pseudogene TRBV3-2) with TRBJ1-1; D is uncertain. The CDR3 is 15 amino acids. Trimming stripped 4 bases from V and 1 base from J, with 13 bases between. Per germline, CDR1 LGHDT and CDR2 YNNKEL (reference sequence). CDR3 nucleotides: TGTGCCAGCAGCCTTTCGGGAGGGCGGAACACTGAAGCTTTCTTT. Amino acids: CASSLSGGRNTEAFF.

The CDR3 nucleotides are TGTGCCAGCAGCACTCAGACAGGTTTCACCGGGGAGCTGTTTTTT. This sequence encodes CASSTQTGFTGELFF. This rearrangement joins TRBV28 to TRBJ2-2, with D maybe TRBD1 (6 bases). Germline CDR1 and CDR2: MDHEN and SYDVKM. Trimming cost V 6 bases and J 4 bases, with 15 bases left between them. The CDR3 is 15 amino acids.